This T cell receptor beta chain was recovered during a study of cytomegalovirus exposure and HLA in healthy donors. General study results and limits: Accurate prediction of HLA-A and HLA-B alleles (for most subjects) was reportedly achieved from TCR beta sequences. For cytomegalovirus status, the classifier reportedly gave diagnoses with high specificity and sensitivity.

As regards this clone: Antigen specificity is unknown.

The PCR had 60 Vbeta and 13 Jbeta primers. Clones were read by immunoSEQ multiplex PCR, and TCRdb kept only the in-frame ones, dropping some. The table includes fewer than 150,000 clones, roughly two thirds detected once. Germline lookup yields CDR1 DFQATT and CDR2 SNEGSKA (reference sequence). CDR3 size: 10 residues. This receptor was identified in a man between 18 and 35 years old in good health and CMV-seropositive. Input material: PBMCs. The rearrangement joins TRBV20-1 to TRBJ2-1; TRBD1 might be the D (5 bases). This CDR3 reads CSLLGHEQFF. CDR3 sequence (DNA): TGCAGCCTATTGGGGCATGAGCAGTTCTTC.